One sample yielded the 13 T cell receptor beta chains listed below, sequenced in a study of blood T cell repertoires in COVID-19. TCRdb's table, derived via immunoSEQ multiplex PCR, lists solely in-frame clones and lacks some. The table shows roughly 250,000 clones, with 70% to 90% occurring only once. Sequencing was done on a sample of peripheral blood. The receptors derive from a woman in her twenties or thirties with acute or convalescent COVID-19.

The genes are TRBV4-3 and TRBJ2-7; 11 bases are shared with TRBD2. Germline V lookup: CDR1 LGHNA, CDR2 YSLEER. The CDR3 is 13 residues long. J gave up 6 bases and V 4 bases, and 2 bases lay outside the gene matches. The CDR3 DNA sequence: TGCGCCAGCAGCCGCGGACTAGCGGGCGAGCAGTACTTC. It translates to CASSRGLAGEQYF.

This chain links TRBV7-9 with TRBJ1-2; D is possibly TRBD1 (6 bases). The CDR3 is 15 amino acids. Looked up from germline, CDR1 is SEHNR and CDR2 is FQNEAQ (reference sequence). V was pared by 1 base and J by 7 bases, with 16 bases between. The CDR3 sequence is CASSLVSRGASGYTF. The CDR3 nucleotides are TGTGCCAGCAGCTTAGTGAGCAGGGGCGCGAGTGGCTACACCTTC. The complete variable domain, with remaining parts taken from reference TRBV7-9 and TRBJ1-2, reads DTGVSQNPRHKITKRGQNVTFRCDPISEHNRLYWYRQTLGQGPEFLTYFQNEAQLEKSRLLSDRFSAERPKGSFSTLEIQRTEQGDSAMYLCASSLVSRGASGYTFGSGTRLTVV.

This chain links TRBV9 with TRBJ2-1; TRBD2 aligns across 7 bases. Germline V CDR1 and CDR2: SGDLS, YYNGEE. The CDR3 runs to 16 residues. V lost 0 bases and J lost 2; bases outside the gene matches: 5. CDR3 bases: TGTGCCAGCAGCGTAGTCGGGGGGTCAACCTACAATGAGCAGTTCTTC. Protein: CASSVVGGSTYNEQFF.

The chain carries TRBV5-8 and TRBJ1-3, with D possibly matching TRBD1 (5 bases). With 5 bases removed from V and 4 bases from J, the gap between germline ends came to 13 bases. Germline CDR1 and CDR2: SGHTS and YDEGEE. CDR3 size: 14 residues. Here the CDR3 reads CASSWDLAGNTIYF. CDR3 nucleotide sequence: TGTGCCAGCAGTTGGGACTTGGCGGGAAACACCATATATTTT.

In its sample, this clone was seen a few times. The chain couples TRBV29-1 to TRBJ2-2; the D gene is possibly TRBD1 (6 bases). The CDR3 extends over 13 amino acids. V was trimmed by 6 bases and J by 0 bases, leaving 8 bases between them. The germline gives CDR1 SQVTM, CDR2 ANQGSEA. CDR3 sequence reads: CSVGAANTGELFF. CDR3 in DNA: TGCAGCGTGGGGGCTGCGAACACCGGGGAGCTGTTTTTT.

CDR3 DNA: TGCAGCCCCCCAGGGAATAGCTCCTACGAGCAGTACTTC. This encodes CSPPGNSSYEQYF. The rearrangement links TRBV29-1 to TRBJ2-7, with D perhaps TRBD1 (5 bases). The V gene lost 8 bases and the J gene lost 0 bases, with 14 bases spanning the gap. CDR3 length: 13 residues. CDR1 is SQVTM, CDR2 ANQGSEA, per germline.

CDR3 bases: TGTGCCTCAGGGGCGGGCCGGACTAGCGGGTTGAACACCGGGGAGCTGTTTTTT. Its protein is CASGAGRTSGLNTGELFF. The J gene is TRBJ2-2, the V gene TRBV30; 11 bases are a match to TRBD2. The CDR3 has 18 residues. The V and J ends lost 7 bases and 1 base, in that order; junction bases with no gene match: 14. Germline CDR1 and CDR2: GTSNPN and SVGIG (reference sequence).

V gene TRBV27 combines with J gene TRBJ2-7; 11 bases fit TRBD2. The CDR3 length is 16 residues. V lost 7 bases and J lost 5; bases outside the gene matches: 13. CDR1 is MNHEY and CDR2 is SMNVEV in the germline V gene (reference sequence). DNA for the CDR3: TGTGCCAGCAAAGGGGGAATAGCGGGAGGGCCCAACGAGCAGTACTTC. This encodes CASKGGIAGGPNEQYF.

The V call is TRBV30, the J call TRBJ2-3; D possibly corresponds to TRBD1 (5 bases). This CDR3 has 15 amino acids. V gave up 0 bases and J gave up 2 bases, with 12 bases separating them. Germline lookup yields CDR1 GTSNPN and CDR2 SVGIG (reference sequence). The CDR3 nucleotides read TGTGCCTGGAGTGTAGGGGATCCAATCACAGATACGCAGTATTTT. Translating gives CAWSVGDPITDTQYF.

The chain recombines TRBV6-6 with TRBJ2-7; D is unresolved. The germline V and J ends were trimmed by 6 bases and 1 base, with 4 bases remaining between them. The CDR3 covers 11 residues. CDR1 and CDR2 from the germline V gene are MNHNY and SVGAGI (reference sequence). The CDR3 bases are TGTGCCAGCAGCCCATCCTACGAGCAGTACTTC. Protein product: CASSPSYEQYF.

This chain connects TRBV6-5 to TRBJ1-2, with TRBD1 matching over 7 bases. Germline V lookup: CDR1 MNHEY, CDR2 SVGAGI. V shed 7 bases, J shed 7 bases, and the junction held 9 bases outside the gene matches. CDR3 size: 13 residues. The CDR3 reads CASTPTGFFGYTF. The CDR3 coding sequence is TGTGCCAGCACCCCGACAGGGTTTTTTGGCTACACCTTC.

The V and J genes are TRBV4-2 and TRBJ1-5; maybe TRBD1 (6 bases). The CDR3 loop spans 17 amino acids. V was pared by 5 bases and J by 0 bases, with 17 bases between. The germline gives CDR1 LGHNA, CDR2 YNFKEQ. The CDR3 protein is CASSEAWTDYSNQPQHF. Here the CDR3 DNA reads TGTGCCAGCAGCGAGGCTTGGACAGACTATAGCAATCAGCCCCAGCATTTT.

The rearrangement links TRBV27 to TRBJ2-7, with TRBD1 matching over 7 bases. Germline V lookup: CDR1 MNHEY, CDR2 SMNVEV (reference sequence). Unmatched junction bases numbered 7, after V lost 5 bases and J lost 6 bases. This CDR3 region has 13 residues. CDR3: CASSINPGGEQYF. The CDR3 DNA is TGTGCCAGCAGTATCAACCCAGGGGGCGAGCAGTACTTC.